Listed below are T cell receptor beta chains from one sample, sequenced in a study of cytomegalovirus exposure and HLA in healthy donors. Assay: immunoSEQ multiplex PCR; the TCRdb copy retains only in-frame clones and omits some. The table includes some 120,000 clones, 77% detected once. Material: PBMCs. The source of these receptors is a woman aged 40 to 49 in good health and CMV-seropositive. Both conserved end residues are part of each CDR3. A D gene is named only where the DNA matches it firmly. Clone size is stated in some rows and not others, as once, few, many or a class when expanded.

>TRBD1|-|TRBJ2-7|TRBV6-6
TGTGCCAGCAGTGTCACCGGGACAGGGAAAGTCCACGAGCAGTACTTC
CASSVTGTGKVHEQYF
>TRBD2|-|TRBJ2-3|TRBV28
TGTGCCAGCAGTTCCCGGCTAGCGGGAGGACGGGATACGCAGTATTTT
CASSSRLAGGRDTQYF
>-|-|TRBJ2-6|TRBV18
TGTGCCAGCTCACCTCAGTTCTCTGGGGCCAACGTCCTGACTTTC
CASSPQFSGANVLTF
>-|once|TRBJ2-5|TRBV28
TGTGCCAGCAGTTCAAGGGTTGGGAGAGAGACCCAGTACTTC
CASSSRVGRETQYF
>TRBD1|-|TRBJ1-6|TRBV6-6
TGTGCCAGCGTAAAGGGACAGACCTATAATTCACCCCTCCACTTT
CASVKGQTYNSPLHF
>TRBD1|few|TRBJ1-5|TRBV28
TGTGCCAGCAGTTTGACAGGGGTCCTCAATCAGCCCCAGCATTTT
CASSLTGVLNQPQHF
>-|-|TRBJ1-2|TRBV19
TGTGCCAGTAGTCCCTCAGGTACGGGCTACACCTTC
CASSPSGTGYTF
>-|-|TRBJ1-4|TRBV30
TGTGCCTGGAGGCCCAGACAGGCAACTAATGAAAAACTGTTTTTT
CAWRPRQATNEKLFF
>-|-|TRBJ2-2|TRBV15
TGTGCCACCAGCAGAGATAGATGGAACACCGGGGAGCTGTTTTTT
CATSRDRWNTGELFF
>-|-|TRBJ1-1|TRBV4-2
TGTGCCAGCAGCCCCCGGAGGGCAGGGACGGGGACTGAAGCTTTCTTT
CASSPRRAGTGTEAFF
>TRBD2|-|TRBJ2-5|TRBV2
TGTGCCAGCAGCTTGACTAGCGGGAGAGAAAAGACCCAGTACTTC
CASSLTSGREKTQYF
>TRBD2|few|TRBJ2-3|TRBV11-2
TGTGCCAGCAGCTTAGATCTTGCACTAGCGGGAGAATCAGATACGCAGTATTTT
CASSLDLALAGESDTQYF
>-|-|TRBJ2-3|TRBV18
TGTGCCAGCTCACCACTTCGGGGTACTCAGGATACGCAGTATTTT
CASSPLRGTQDTQYF
>-|once|TRBJ2-2|TRBV7-8
TGTGCCAGCAGCTCGGGGACTGACACCGGGGAGCTGTTTTTT
CASSSGTDTGELFF
>TRBD2|-|TRBJ2-5|TRBV6-5
TGTGCCAGCAGTTCACCCACGACTAGCGGGACTGAGACCCAGTACTTC
CASSSPTTSGTETQYF
>-|-|TRBJ2-3|TRBV5-4
TGTGCCAGCAGCTTGAGGACTAGCACAGATACGCAGTATTTT
CASSLRTSTDTQYF
>-|-|TRBJ1-1|TRBV30
TGTGCCTGGAGTGTAACAGGGCTTGGAACTGAAGCTTTCTTT
CAWSVTGLGTEAFF
>TRBD2|-|TRBJ2-3|TRBV29-1
TGCAGCGTAGCTAGCGGGAGTGGCACAGATACGCAGTATTTT
CSVASGSGTDTQYF
>-|-|TRBJ2-1|TRBV10-3
TGTGCCATCAGTGTCGGCGGGGCGGCCTACAATGAGCAGTTCTTC
CAISVGGAAYNEQFF
>-|-|TRBJ1-1|TRBV30
TGTGCCTGGAGTACTTGGGGGGACCCTATGAACACTGAAGCTTTCTTT
CAWSTWGDPMNTEAFF
>-|-|TRBJ1-1|TRBV5-6
TGTGCCAGCAGCCCTGTAGGGGGATACACTGAAGCTTTCTTT
CASSPVGGYTEAFF
>TRBD1|-|TRBJ2-7|TRBV9
TGTGCCAGCAGCGGCCGGGACAGGTCCTACGAGCAGTACTTC
CASSGRDRSYEQYF
>TRBD1|-|TRBJ1-5|TRBV30
TGTGCCTGGAGAGCCCGACAGGGAAGTCAGCCCCAGCATTTT
CAWRARQGSQPQHF
>-|-|TRBJ2-3|TRBV5-8
TGTGCCAGCAGCCCCGCAGATACGCAGTATTTT
CASSPADTQYF
>-|-|TRBJ2-7|TRBV27
TGTGCCAGCAGGCCCCAAAGTTGGCGGGACTCCTACGAGCAGTACTTC
CASRPQSWRDSYEQYF
>-|-|TRBJ2-7|TRBV7-8
TGTGCCAGCAGCCTTATGCAGGGAATATACGAGCAGTACTTC
CASSLMQGIYEQYF
>-|-|TRBJ1-4|TRBV28
TGTGCCAGCAGTGGGGCTAATCGGCCAAATGAAAAACTGTTTTTT
CASSGANRPNEKLFF
>TRBD1|-|TRBJ2-6|TRBV7-3
TGTGCCAGCAGCTTACATCCGGGACAGGGGGCGTCTGGGGCCAACGTCCTGACTTTC
CASSLHPGQGASGANVLTF
>TRBD1|-|TRBJ1-3|TRBV2
TGTGCCAGCAGTGACAGGGGGTTGAGGGGAAACACCATATATTTT
CASSDRGLRGNTIYF
>-|-|TRBJ2-1|TRBV5-1
TGCGCCAGCAGCTTCTACGGGTCCAGCTCCTACAATGAGCAGTTCTTC
CASSFYGSSSYNEQFF
>-|-|TRBJ2-1|TRBV28
TGTGCCAGCAGTGTCCCCGGGACTCCCCAGAAGGTCTTC
CASSVPGTPQKVF
>TRBD1|few|TRBJ2-7|TRBV9
TGTGCCAGCAGCGCGGGACAGGACTCCTACGAGCAGTACTTC
CASSAGQDSYEQYF
>-|-|TRBJ2-1|TRBV13
TGTGCCAGCAGCTCCCGTTCCAATGAGCAGTTCTTC
CASSSRSNEQFF
>-|-|TRBJ2-1|TRBV19
TGTGCCAGTAGTATATATTGGGCCCATGAGCAGTTCTTC
CASSIYWAHEQFF
>TRBD1|few|TRBJ1-2|TRBV11-2
TGTGCCAGCAGCTTAGCGGGACAGGGAGCCTATGGCTACACCTTC
CASSLAGQGAYGYTF
>-|once|TRBJ1-1|TRBV27
TGTGCCAGCAGTTTTCTCGGGACTCGCACTGAAGCTTTCTTT
CASSFLGTRTEAFF
>TRBD1|-|TRBJ1-5|TRBV19
TGTGCCAGTAAACAGGGGGGAGATCAGCCCCAGCATTTT
CASKQGGDQPQHF
>-|-|TRBJ2-7|TRBV19
TGTGCCAGTAGTATAGTTACCGGGGGCGAGCAGTACTTC
CASSIVTGGEQYF
>-|once|TRBJ1-1|TRBV5-1
TGCGCCAGCAGCTTGGCAGGCCGGAACACTGAAGCTTTCTTT
CASSLAGRNTEAFF
>-|-|TRBJ2-7|TRBV6-6
TGTGCCAGCAGTTCGTTCCGGGTAAAAGACCTGTACGAGCAGTACTTC
CASSSFRVKDLYEQYF
>TRBD2|-|TRBJ2-2|TRBV5-1
TGCGCCAGCAGCTTGGCGGTAGCGGGGAACACCGGGGAGCTGTTTTTT
CASSLAVAGNTGELFF
>-|-|TRBJ2-5|TRBV5-1
TGCGCCAGCTTGGACACGGGGGTAGAGACCCAGTACTTC
CASLDTGVETQYF
>-|few|TRBJ1-1|TRBV4-1
TGCGCCAGCAGCCATGGCAGGGCGAACACTGAAGCTTTCTTT
CASSHGRANTEAFF
>-|-|TRBJ1-2|TRBV10-3
TGTGCCATCAGGACCCGGGTCGCTAACTATGGCTACACCTTC
CAIRTRVANYGYTF
>TRBD1|-|TRBJ2-6|TRBV6-1
TGTGCCAGCAACCAGGGGGTTGGGGCCAACGTCCTGACTTTC
CASNQGVGANVLTF
>-|-|TRBJ2-3|TRBV10-1
TGCGCCAGCAGCTTGACTTCTAGCACAGATACGCAGTATTTT
CASSLTSSTDTQYF
>TRBD1|-|TRBJ1-5|TRBV28
TGTGCCAGCAGGGTTGGACAGGTCAATCAGCCCCAGCATTTT
CASRVGQVNQPQHF
>-|-|TRBJ2-7|TRBV6-1
TGTGCCAGCAGTGAGGGGACTGGGGCCTACGAGCAGTACTTC
CASSEGTGAYEQYF
>TRBD2|-|TRBJ2-5|TRBV30
TGTGCCTGGAGCCTAGCGGGATGGGGGACCCAGTACTTC
CAWSLAGWGTQYF
>-|few|TRBJ2-7|TRBV21-1
TGTGCCAGCAGCGGCCCTTTCGCGGGAGCCTACGAGCAGTACTTC
CASSGPFAGAYEQYF
>-|-|TRBJ2-3|TRBV15
TGTGCCACCAGCAGAGTATTAGATAGCACAGATACGCAGTATTTT
CATSRVLDSTDTQYF
>-|-|TRBJ1-2|TRBV28
TGTGCCAGCCGACGGTCAAGGGGATGGAACTATGGCTACACCTTC
CASRRSRGWNYGYTF
>TRBD1|-|TRBJ1-4|TRBV28
TGTGCCAGCAGCCCTAGTTGGCAGGGGGCTGCAAGACTGTTTTTT
CASSPSWQGAARLFF
>-|-|TRBJ1-2|TRBV21-1
TGTGCCAGCAGCGCCAGGACAGGGGAGAGAAACTATGGCTACACCTTC
CASSARTGERNYGYTF
>-|-|TRBJ1-4|TRBV7-9
TGTTCCAGCAGCTTATCCCGGGGGTATCGTGAAAAACTGTTTTTT
CSSSLSRGYREKLFF
>TRBD2|-|TRBJ2-3|TRBV19
TGTGCCAGTAGTGAAGGGCTAGCGGGCACAGATACGCAGTATTTT
CASSEGLAGTDTQYF
>-|-|TRBJ2-4|TRBV2
TGTGCCAGCAGTGATCCAGGAGGGCTCGAGGGCAAAAACATTCAGTACTTC
CASSDPGGLEGKNIQYF